Each of the 2 T cell receptor beta chains below was sequenced from the same sample in a study of control samples from healthy donors and cancer patients. Here immunoSEQ multiplex PCR was the method, and the copy in TCRdb shows in-frame clones only, minus some. The sample has about 170,000 clones; around 90% are singletons. Material for sequencing was blood. The receptors shown here come from a woman in her forties in good health.

This clone has a handful of counts. This rearrangement joins TRBV7-3 to TRBJ2-2; no reliable D call. V was trimmed by 5 bases and J by 2 bases, leaving 9 bases between them. The V gene's germline CDR1 is SGHTA and CDR2 FQGTGA. The CDR3 has 14 amino acids. The CDR3 region has the DNA TGTGCCAGCAGCCCCACGACTAACACCGGGGAGCTGTTTTTT. This gives the protein CASSPTTNTGELFF.

V usage is TRBV3-1 (or the pseudogene TRBV3-2) and J usage is TRBJ2-7; D uncertain. The CDR3 contains 12 residues. From germline, CDR1 is LGHDT and CDR2 YNNKEL (reference sequence). With 0 bases removed from V and 9 bases from J, the gap between germline ends came to 9 bases. CDR3 residues: CASSQEGHWQYF. The CDR3 DNA is TGTGCCAGCAGCCAAGAGGGTCACTGGCAGTACTTC.